These T cell receptor beta chains were read from a single sample in a study of blood T cell repertoires in COVID-19. The method was immunoSEQ multiplex PCR; TCRdb's version includes in-frame clones alone and lacks a portion of them. This repertoire shows 120,000 or so clones, roughly 80% found once; its top ten account for approximately 15%. What was sequenced was peripheral blood. These receptor sequences come from a woman aged 60-75 years with acute or convalescent COVID-19. Each CDR3 is given with its conserved first and last residue. Each record gives: clone size, D gene, V gene, J gene, CDR3 DNA, CDR3 protein. D genes are given only for firm matches. Rows may omit the clone size; those that give it use once, few, many or a size class.

.	TRBD1	TRBV11-2	TRBJ1-1	TGTGCCACCAGGGGGGGGCAGGTCACTGAAGCTTTCTTT	CATRGGQVTEAFF
few	.	TRBV5-4	TRBJ2-2	TGTGCCAGCAGCTTGTCTTCAGTTACCACCGGGGAGCTGTTTTTT	CASSLSSVTTGELFF
.	TRBD1	TRBV5-4	TRBJ1-3	TGTGCCAGCAGCGTGGGACAGGGGGCCTTCTCTGGAAACACCATATATTTT	CASSVGQGAFSGNTIYF
.	.	TRBV7-2	TRBJ2-1	TGTGCCAGCAGCTATCGACCCCGGAGGGGGCAACAGCTCAGTGAGCAGTTCTTC	CASSYRPRRGQQLSEQFF
.	TRBD2	TRBV9	TRBJ2-1	TGTGCCAGCAGCGTAGTCAGTAGCGGGGGGGCTAAAGAGCAGTTCTTC	CASSVVSSGGAKEQFF
.	TRBD1	TRBV6-2/TRBV6-3	TRBJ2-1	TGTGCCAGCAGTTCCTCAGGGGACAGGCCCTTCTACAATGAGCAGTTCTTC	CASSSSGDRPFYNEQFF
few	.	TRBV14	TRBJ2-1	TGTGCCAGCAGCCCCGGTTACAATGAGCAGTTCTTC	CASSPGYNEQFF
.	.	TRBV5-5	TRBJ2-3	TGTGCCAGCAGCTTGTGGGCTAGCGGCACAGATACGCAGTATTTT	CASSLWASGTDTQYF
once	TRBD2	TRBV12-3/TRBV12-4	TRBJ2-1	TGTGCCAGCAGTTTTGGGGGGGATGAGCAGTTCTTC	CASSFGGDEQFF
.	.	TRBV19	TRBJ2-7	TGTGCCAGTAGTTACGGGGGCGAGCAGTACTTC	CASSYGGEQYF
.	TRBD1	TRBV30	TRBJ2-7	TGTGCCTGGAGGGGGGACAGGACGGCATACGAGCAGTACTTC	CAWRGDRTAYEQYF
.	.	TRBV28	TRBJ2-3	TGTGCCAGCACCACACCCCTCGGCGGAACGGATACGCAGTATTTT	CASTTPLGGTDTQYF
.	.	TRBV21-1	TRBJ1-3	TGTGCCAGCGGCTATCAGGGGCTTGCTGGAAACACCATATATTTT	CASGYQGLAGNTIYF
.	.	TRBV15	TRBJ1-3	TGTGCCACCAGCGCCGTGAGCTCTGGAAACACCATATATTTT	CATSAVSSGNTIYF
.	.	TRBV11-2	TRBJ2-6	TGTGCCAGCAGCTCTACAGGCGCTGGGGCCAACGTCCTGACTTTC	CASSSTGAGANVLTF
.	TRBD2	TRBV6-4	TRBJ2-1	TGTGCCAGCAGTGGGACTAGCGGGGGGTTCAATGAGCAGTTCTTC	CASSGTSGGFNEQFF
.	.	TRBV5-5	TRBJ2-3	TGTGCCAGCAGCTTGGAGGGGGGCACAGATACGCAGTATTTT	CASSLEGGTDTQYF
once	.	TRBV5-1	TRBJ1-5	TGCGCCAGCAGTCAGGACAGTCCCAGTCAGCCCCAGCATTTT	CASSQDSPSQPQHF
.	TRBD1	TRBV10-3	TRBJ2-7	TGTGCCATCAGTGAGTCGAAGACAGGGACCGTCCACGAGCAGTACTTC	CAISESKTGTVHEQYF
.	TRBD2	TRBV24-1	TRBJ2-5	TGTGCCACCAGTGATACGGGGGGGCCGGAGACCCAGTACTTC	CATSDTGGPETQYF
.	.	TRBV6-1	TRBJ2-3	TGTGCCAGCAGTGAGCGACTATTTAGCACAGATACGCAGTATTTT	CASSERLFSTDTQYF
.	.	TRBV18	TRBJ1-2	TGTGCCAGCTCACCACCGGTCCAGGCCTATGGCTACACCTTC	CASSPPVQAYGYTF
.	TRBD2	TRBV7-9	TRBJ2-1	TGTGCCAGCGGGTTTGCGGGGGGGCTAGGGAATGAGCAGTTCTTC	CASGFAGGLGNEQFF
.	.	TRBV7-2	TRBJ1-2	TGTGCCAGCAGTTATACGGACAGTAACTATGGCTACACCTTC	CASSYTDSNYGYTF
.	TRBD1	TRBV30	TRBJ1-4	TGTGCCTGGAGTGGAGGGGGCGCTGAAAAACTGTTTTTT	CAWSGGGAEKLFF
.	TRBD2	TRBV13	TRBJ2-3	TGTGCCAGCAGCCTCCTCTTAGCGGGGGGGCAAGATACGCAGTATTTT	CASSLLLAGGQDTQYF
.	.	TRBV30	TRBJ1-2	TGTGCCTGGGGAAGGGGCTATGGCTACACCTTC	CAWGRGYGYTF
.	.	TRBV29-1	TRBJ2-7	TGCAGCGTTGGGGGAGATGGGGGCATCTCCGCGTACTTC	CSVGGDGGISAYF
.	.	TRBV5-4	TRBJ2-1	TGTGCCAGCAGCTCCACAGGGAGCTCCTACAATGAGCAGTTCTTC	CASSSTGSSYNEQFF
.	.	TRBV12-3/TRBV12-4	TRBJ1-2	TGTGCCAGCAGTTTCAACAGGCAATATGGCTACACCTTC	CASSFNRQYGYTF
once	TRBD1	TRBV6-6	TRBJ2-7	TGTGCCAGCAGTCGATCGGGACAGGGAACCTACGAGCAGTACTTC	CASSRSGQGTYEQYF
.	.	TRBV7-9	TRBJ1-1	TGTGCCAGCAGAAAATACAGGGTCACTGAAGCTTTCTTT	CASRKYRVTEAFF
.	.	TRBV7-9	TRBJ2-1	TGTGCCAGCAGCCTAAAAAGGGGAAACTCCTACAATGAGCAGTTCTTC	CASSLKRGNSYNEQFF
once	.	TRBV19	TRBJ1-2	TGTGCCAGTAGTATAGCTGACTATGGCTACACCTTC	CASSIADYGYTF
.	.	TRBV19	TRBJ1-1	TGTGCCAGTAGTAGAGACAGTCTGAACACTGAAGCTTTCTTT	CASSRDSLNTEAFF
.	.	TRBV7-2	TRBJ2-1	TGTGCCAGCAGTATAACTAGCCGATCTTACAATGAGCAGTTCTTC	CASSITSRSYNEQFF
.	TRBD2	TRBV10-3	TRBJ2-1	TGTGCCACCTCGGGGGCGGGGGGTGAGCAGTTCTTC	CATSGAGGEQFF
.	.	TRBV7-2	TRBJ1-3	TGTGCCAGCAGCAGCGACCACTCTGGAAACACCATATATTTT	CASSSDHSGNTIYF
.	.	TRBV7-3	TRBJ2-5	TGTGCCAGCAGTTGGACAGCAGCAGAGACCCAGTACTTC	CASSWTAAETQYF
.	.	TRBV19	TRBJ1-2	TGTGCCAGTAGTATTAGGACTTCTAACTATGGCTACACCTTC	CASSIRTSNYGYTF
.	.	TRBV4-2	TRBJ2-3	TGTGCCAGCAGCCAATACTCTGACCTACCGGGGGTCTTGGATACGCAGTATTTT	CASSQYSDLPGVLDTQYF
once	.	TRBV19	TRBJ2-6	TGTGCCAGTAGTATAGTAGTCGGGGTTGGGGCCAACGTCCTGACTTTC	CASSIVVGVGANVLTF
.	.	TRBV19	TRBJ2-5	TGTGCCAGTAGTATCAAAAGGGGCACGGAGACCCAGTACTTC	CASSIKRGTETQYF
.	TRBD2	TRBV5-8	TRBJ2-5	TGTGCCAGCACAGAAGGGACTAGCGCCCAAGGGGTGGCCCAGTACTTC	CASTEGTSAQGVAQYF
.	.	TRBV6-2/TRBV6-3	TRBJ2-3	TGTGCCAGCAGTTACTCGATTCCCACTGATACGCAGTATTTT	CASSYSIPTDTQYF
.	.	TRBV24-1	TRBJ2-7	TGTGCCACCATAGCGCCGAACGAGCAGTACTTC	CATIAPNEQYF
.	.	TRBV30	TRBJ1-2	TGTGCCTGCTCTCCACCGGGACACTCTTACACCTTC	CACSPPGHSYTF
.	.	TRBV25-1	TRBJ1-6	TGTGCCAGCAGTATTCGGGAGGATTCACCCCTCCACTTT	CASSIREDSPLHF
.	.	TRBV5-1	TRBJ1-1	TGCGCCAGCAGCTTGATAATCTTCACCGGGGGCACTGAAGCTTTCTTT	CASSLIIFTGGTEAFF
.	.	TRBV5-1	TRBJ2-7	TGCGCCAGCAGCTTGGCGGGTGTAGGCCCCTACGAGCAGTACTTC	CASSLAGVGPYEQYF
.	TRBD1	TRBV11-2	TRBJ1-1	TGTGCCAGCAGCCCGGGACAGGGTGGGTCTGAAGCTTTCTTT	CASSPGQGGSEAFF
.	.	TRBV28	TRBJ1-4	TGTGCCAGCAGCTTGGGCGGCGGAGGGGATGAAAAACTGTTTTTT	CASSLGGGGDEKLFF
once	TRBD1	TRBV6-5	TRBJ1-4	TGTGCCAGCAGTTACCGGGCAGGGGGCTATGAAAAACTGTTTTTT	CASSYRAGGYEKLFF
.	.	TRBV5-3	TRBJ1-1	TGTGCCAGAAGCTTCCCTAACACTGAAGCTTTCTTT	CARSFPNTEAFF